This TCR beta chain was found in a study of T cells in Graves' hyperthyroidism and ophthalmopathy (dated by TCRdb to about 2019). With regard to the full study: Peripheral blood samples were taken at the time of initial diagnosis, prior to any treatment. After sampling, hyperthyroidism patients received methimazole starting at 30 mg daily, and ophthalmopathy patients received high-dose intravenous methylprednisolone. For training and testing, the roughly 93 patients in the discovery cohort were randomly divided in a 7:3 ratio. Thyroid tissue and blood T-cell repertoires from about six Graves' hyperthyroidism patients were also compared in the study. To identify distinguishing TCR V-J signatures, a discovery cohort of about 100 patients was used, comprising 40 to 45 with Graves' ophthalmopathy and approximately 58 with stable Graves' hyperthyroidism. Prospective prediction of ophthalmopathy was tested in an independent validation cohort consisting of 18 hyperthyroidism patients and 17 patients who later progressed to ophthalmopathy. According to the paper, TCR Vbeta CDR3 sequencing was carried out on over 130 peripheral blood samples, which came from 40 to 45 ophthalmopathy, some 73 hyperthyroidism and around 17 progressor patients. Overall results and qualifications from the work: In cross-validation, a model built on a 13 V-J signature told ophthalmopathy apart from stable hyperthyroidism with roughly 87% sensitivity and approximately 81% specificity, and in testing the same model reached 80%/75%. Most expanded thyroid clonotypes (frequency above 0.001) were also detected in blood, suggesting blood repertoires may reflect thyroid immune responses. Sample size was not statistically predetermined, and investigators were not blinded to group allocation. In validation, progression to ophthalmopathy was predicted by the model with 55% to 71% sensitivity and roughly 76% specificity, a median of 6.5 months before onset.

The CDR3 starts with the cysteine, ends with the phenylalanine, and has 15 residues. CDR3 DNA only is kept here, 45 bases in frame from base 1. Based on the germline V gene (reference sequence), the CDR1 and CDR2 sequences are LNHNV and YYDKDF. At the junction V is shortened by 2 bases and J by 4 bases, with 12 bases in between. The TCR beta CDR3 regions were amplified from the RNA transcripts. The TCR CDR3 was subjected to a first round of RT-PCR using the HTBI primer set and the Qiagen OneStep RT-PCR kit. A second multiplex PCR round built the libraries, followed by size selection and purification. The libraries were sequenced on an Illumina HiSeq2000 using paired-end 100 bp reads. Concerning the study's data processing: SOAPnuke was used to process the raw data, removing reads that contained adapters or uncalled bases, had a mean Phred below 15, or lacked an exact match to the constant primer or identifier. COPE v1.2.5 was used to merge the high-quality paired reads, and each unique nucleotide sequence was defined as a clonotype. Clonotypes were aligned to IMGT TRBV, TRBD and TRBJ reference segments using MiTCR v1.1. Only V-J combinations with frequency above 0.0001, covering approximately 99% of repertoires, were analysed. A TCS score was defined as the ratio of F50 (clonal expansion) to E x V (chaos), with BLOSUM62-based TCRdist applied between CDR3 peptides within each V-J. Welch's t-statistics and random forest reduced 514 V-J features to fewer than 15, which were used in a naive Bayes classifier (R e1071). In-frame beta chains were kept once TCRdb had trimmed the public reads at Q25 with fastp and called clones with MiXCR. Merged by CDR3 protein, the rows form single entries marked with the most common genes and DNA. The V and J calls here are based on TCRdb, not the publication. This sample gives around 600,000 distinct CDR3 sequences in total; over 12% of them show up just once. The ten largest clones capture 7.1% of the sample.

About this clonotype: The antigen it binds to is not known. One base away there is no much larger clone; base qualities are not given.

Ophthalmopathy patients had moderately to severely active disease, Clinical Activity Score of at least 3, NOSPECS grade of at least 4, and duration under 3 months. Patients with uncontrolled infections, other autoimmune diseases, pregnancy or lactation were excluded. Diagnoses relied on clinical symptoms, serum thyroxine and TRAb, thyroid ultrasound and orbital computed tomography. PBMCs were separated from roughly 10 ml of fresh peripheral blood using Ficoll-Paque density gradient centrifugation. Total RNA was extracted using Trizol reagent, and RNA quality was assessed on an Agilent 2100 Bioanalyzer.

The sample consisted of blood. This chain is built from TRBV15 and TRBJ1-3, and the D gene may be TRBD1, 6 bases matching. This TCR came from a woman under 30 with Graves' ophthalmopathy. The DNA reads as follows: TGTGCCACCAGCAGATACAGGGAGCCGGGAAACACCATATATTTT. It translates to CATSRYREPGNTIYF.